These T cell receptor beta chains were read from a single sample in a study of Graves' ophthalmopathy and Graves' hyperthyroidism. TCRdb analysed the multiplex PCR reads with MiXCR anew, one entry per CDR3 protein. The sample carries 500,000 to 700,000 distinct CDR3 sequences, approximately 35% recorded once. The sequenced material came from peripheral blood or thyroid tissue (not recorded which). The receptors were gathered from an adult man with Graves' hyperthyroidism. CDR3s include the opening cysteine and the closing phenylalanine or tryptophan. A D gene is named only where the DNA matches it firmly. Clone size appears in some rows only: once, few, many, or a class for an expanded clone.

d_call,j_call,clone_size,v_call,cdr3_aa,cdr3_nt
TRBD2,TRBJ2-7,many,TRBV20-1,CSARVWGGSPYEQYF,TGCAGTGCTAGAGTTTGGGGGGGATCACCCTACGAGCAGTACTTC
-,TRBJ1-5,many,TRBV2,CASSEGGASQPQHF,TGTGCCAGCAGTGAGGGGGGGGCGAGTCAGCCCCAGCATTTT
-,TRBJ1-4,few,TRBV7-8,CASTADRNEKLFF,TGTGCCAGCACCGCCGACCGGAATGAAAAACTGTTTTTT
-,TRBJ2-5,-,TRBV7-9,CASSVSLLQETQYF,TGTGCCAGCAGTGTGTCACTACTACAAGAGACCCAGTACTTC
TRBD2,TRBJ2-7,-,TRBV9,CASSVSGTSGSYEQYF,TGTGCCAGCAGCGTATCAGGGACTAGCGGGAGTTACGAGCAGTACTTC
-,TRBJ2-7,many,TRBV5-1,CASSFNSRVGEQYF,TGCGCCAGCAGCTTTAACTCCAGGGTTGGGGAGCAGTACTTC
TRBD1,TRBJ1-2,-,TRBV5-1,CASSLGQGARYGYTF,TGCGCCAGCAGCTTGGGACAGGGGGCGCGCTATGGCTACACCTTC
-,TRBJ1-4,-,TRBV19,CASSIQVSETEKLFF,TGTGCCAGTAGTATCCAGGTCTCAGAGACTGAAAAACTGTTTTTT
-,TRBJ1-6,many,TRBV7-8,CASSYRSNSPLHF,TGTGCCAGCAGCTACAGGAGTAATTCACCCCTCCACTTT
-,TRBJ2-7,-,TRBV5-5,CASSLGTTSKTTYEQYF,TGTGCCAGCAGCTTGGGGACCACTTCTAAAACCACCTACGAGCAGTACTTC
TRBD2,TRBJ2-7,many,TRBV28,CASSAGVSGSYEQYF,TGTGCCAGCAGTGCGGGAGTGAGTGGCTCCTACGAGCAGTACTTC
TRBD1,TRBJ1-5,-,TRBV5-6,CASSSTGGEETQHF,TGTGCCAGCAGTTCGACAGGGGGCGAAGAGACCCAGCATTTT
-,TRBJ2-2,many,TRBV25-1,CASARLTGELFF,TGTGCCAGCGCAAGGCTCACCGGGGAGCTGTTTTTT
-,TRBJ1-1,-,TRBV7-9,CASSQDQSLGTEAFF,TGCGCCAGCAGCCAGGATCAATCTCTGGGCACTGAAGCTTTCTTT
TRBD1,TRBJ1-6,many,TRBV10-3,CAISGPGQHNSPLHF,TGTGCCATCAGTGGGCCGGGACAGCATAATTCACCCCTCCACTTT
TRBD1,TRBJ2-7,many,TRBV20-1,CSAPLDRAYEQYF,TGCAGTGCACCCCTGGACAGGGCCTACGAGCAGTACTTC
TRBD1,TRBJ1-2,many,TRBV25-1,CASSGSTGVHGYTF,TGTGCCAGCAGTGGGAGCACAGGGGTCCATGGCTACACCTTC
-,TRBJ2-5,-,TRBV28,CASSSGRGLGEETQYF,TGTGCCAGCAGTTCCGGAAGGGGGTTAGGTGAAGAGACCCAGTACTTC
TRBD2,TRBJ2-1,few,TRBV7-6,CASSWLAGEVNNEQFF,TGTGCCAGCAGCTGGTTAGCGGGAGAGGTGAACAATGAGCAGTTCTTC
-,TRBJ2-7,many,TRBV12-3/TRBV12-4,CASSPLGDEQYF,TGTGCCAGCAGTCCCCTTGGGGACGAGCAGTACTTC
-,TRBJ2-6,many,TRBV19,CASSNPGGSGANVLTF,TGTGCCAGTAGTAACCCCGGGGGTTCTGGGGCCAACGTCCTGACTTTC
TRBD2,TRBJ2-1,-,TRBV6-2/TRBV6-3,CATLAGGSYNEQFF,TGTGCCACACTAGCGGGAGGTTCCTACAATGAGCAGTTCTTC